The rows below give T cell receptor beta chains drawn from one sample of a study of control samples from healthy donors and cancer patients. Sequencing was performed with immunoSEQ multiplex PCR; in TCRdb, only in-frame clones are kept and a portion is missing. The table includes about 86,000 clones, 85% to 90% detected once. The sample taken for sequencing was PBMCs. The receptor set was obtained from a woman between 45 and 60 years old with colorectal cancer. Each CDR3 is given with its conserved first and last residue. The D gene is left open where the match is weak. Clone sizes are given selectively: once, few, many, or a class where the clone is expanded.

TRBD1 | - | TRBJ2-1 | TRBV4-2 | TGTGCCAGCAGCCAAGACAACAGGGGGCGCGGGGATGAGCAGTTCTTC | CASSQDNRGRGDEQFF
- | - | TRBJ1-1 | TRBV6-5 | TGTGCCAGCAGTTCTGAACAGAGGAACACTGAAGCTTTCTTT | CASSSEQRNTEAFF
- | - | TRBJ1-5 | TRBV12-5 | TGTGCTAGTGGTTTGGTTTCGTATCAGCCCCAGCATTTT | CASGLVSYQPQHF
TRBD1 | - | TRBJ1-4 | TRBV29-1 | TGCAGCGTTGAAGAGACAGGGGGCTCTAATGAAAAACTGTTTTTT | CSVEETGGSNEKLFF
- | - | TRBJ2-6 | TRBV7-2 | TGTGCCAGCAGCTTAGCCGAAAGGGCTGGGGCCAACGTCCTGACTTTC | CASSLAERAGANVLTF
- | - | TRBJ1-4 | TRBV19 | TGTGCCAGTGGGGGGGCTAATGAAAAACTGTTTTTT | CASGGANEKLFF
TRBD2 | - | TRBJ2-1 | TRBV6-4 | TGTGCCAGCAGTGAAACGGGACTAGCGTATGGGCAGTTCTTC | CASSETGLAYGQFF
- | - | TRBJ2-6 | TRBV7-3 | TGTGCCAGCAGCTACCAGGGGTCTGGGGCCAACGTCCTGACTTTC | CASSYQGSGANVLTF
TRBD2 | - | TRBJ2-2 | TRBV9 | TGTGCCAGCAACCTGGGGAGCGGGGTGGTCACCGGGGAGCTGTTTTTT | CASNLGSGVVTGELFF
- | - | TRBJ1-4 | TRBV30 | TGTGCCTGGAGGTGGTTTGGTGAAAAACTGTTTTTT | CAWRWFGEKLFF
- | - | TRBJ1-6 | TRBV30 | TGTGCCTCGCAGGAAGGGAGCTCCTATAATTCACCCCTCCACTTT | CASQEGSSYNSPLHF
- | few | TRBJ1-5 | TRBV6-6 | TGTGCCAGCAGTTACTCGTCGGGTCGGCAGCCCCAGCATTTT | CASSYSSGRQPQHF
- | - | TRBJ1-1 | TRBV28 | TGTGCCAGCAGTTTAGGCAGATCGAACACTGAAGCTTTCTTT | CASSLGRSNTEAFF
- | - | TRBJ1-1 | TRBV29-1 | TGCAGCGGTAGGGAGAGGATCACTGAAGCTTTCTTT | CSGRERITEAFF
- | - | TRBJ2-3 | TRBV24-1 | TGTGCCACCAGTGACCCGACAAGGGCTAGCACAGATACGCAGTATTTT | CATSDPTRASTDTQYF
- | - | TRBJ1-3 | TRBV5-1 | TGCGCCAGCAGCGCGGACGGGGACTCTGGAAACACCATATATTTT | CASSADGDSGNTIYF
- | - | TRBJ1-2 | TRBV10-3 | TGTGCCATCAGTGAGTCCGGAGGCTACACCTTC | CAISESGGYTF